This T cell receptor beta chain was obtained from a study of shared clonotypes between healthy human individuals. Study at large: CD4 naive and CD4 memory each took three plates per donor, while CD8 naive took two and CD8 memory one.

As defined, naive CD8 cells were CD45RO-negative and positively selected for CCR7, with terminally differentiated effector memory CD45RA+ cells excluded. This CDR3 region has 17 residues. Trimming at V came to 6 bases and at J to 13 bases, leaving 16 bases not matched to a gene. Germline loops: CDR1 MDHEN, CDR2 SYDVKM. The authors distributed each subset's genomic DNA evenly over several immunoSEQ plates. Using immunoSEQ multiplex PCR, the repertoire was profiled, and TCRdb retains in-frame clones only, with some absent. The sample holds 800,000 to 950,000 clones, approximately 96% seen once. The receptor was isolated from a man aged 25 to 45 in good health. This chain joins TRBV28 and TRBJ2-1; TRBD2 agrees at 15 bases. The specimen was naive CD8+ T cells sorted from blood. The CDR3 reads CASSPRTSGRVPLCQFF. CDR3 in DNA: TGTGCCAGCAGCCCCCGGACTAGCGGGAGGGTCCCACTTTGTCAGTTCTTC.